The TCR beta chain under discussion was sequenced for a study of blood T cell repertoires in COVID-19. Study in general: The analysed material was cDNA or gDNA that came from T cells, B-cell-depleted T cells, or PBMCs.

Some clones are missing from TCRdb's copy, which holds only in-frame ones; the method was immunoSEQ multiplex PCR. The table lists over 90,000 clones, roughly 87% of them singletons. Germline V gene data show CDR1 as LNHDA and CDR2 as SQIVND (reference sequence). Trimming removed 6 bases at V and 4 bases at J, with 15 bases between. The CDR3 has 14 residues. The V and J genes are TRBV19 and TRBJ1-2; D perhaps matches TRBD1 (5 bases). Sequencing was performed on peripheral blood. This TCR was sampled from a human donor in a cohort sampled during active COVID-19. The CDR3 bases are TGTGCCAGTAGAAGTGGTGGGGGGTCCTATGGCTACACCTTC. It is translated as CASRSGGGSYGYTF.